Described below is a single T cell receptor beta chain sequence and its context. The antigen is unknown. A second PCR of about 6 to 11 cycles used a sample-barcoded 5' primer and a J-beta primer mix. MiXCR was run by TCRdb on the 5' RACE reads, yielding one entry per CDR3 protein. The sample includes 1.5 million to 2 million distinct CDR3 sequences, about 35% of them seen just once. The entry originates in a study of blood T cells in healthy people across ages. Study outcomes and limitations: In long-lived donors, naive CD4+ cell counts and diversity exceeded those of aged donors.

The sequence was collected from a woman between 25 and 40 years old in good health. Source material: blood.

The CDR3 protein is CASSEVGTSNYGYTF. For the CDR3, the DNA is TGTGCCAGCAGTGAAGTAGGCACCTCTAACTATGGCTACACCTTC. The chain couples TRBV25-1 to TRBJ1-2; D remains unclear. Germline V CDR1 and CDR2: MGHDK, SYGVNS. CDR3 length equals 15 residues. V lost 2 bases to trimming and J lost 0 bases, with 10 bases between them.